This entry lists 14 T cell receptor beta chains sequenced from one sample in a study of monozygotic twins with inflammatory bowel disease. TCRdb re-analyzed the 5' RACE reads; it lists each CDR3 protein once, without DNA. Its table records 330,000 or so distinct CDR3 sequences. Material: blood. Source of these receptors: a human donor with ulcerative colitis or Crohn's disease, or a healthy co-twin of an affected twin (not recorded which).

The genes are TRBV29-1 and TRBJ2-5. The germline CDR1 and CDR2 sequences are SQVTM and ANQGSEA. The CDR3 runs to 14 residues. The CDR3 sequence is CSVVRLMIGETQYF.

The chain joins TRBV21-1 to TRBJ1-1; absent DNA, TCRdb's TRBD1 call cannot be checked. TRBV21-1 is a pseudogene locus. The CDR3 has 16 amino acids. The CDR3 sequence: CASSKGPGVMNTEAFF.

The chain combines TRBV14 with TRBJ2-5; TCRdb gives TRBD2 as the D gene, but with no DNA this cannot be confirmed. From germline, CDR1 is SGHDN and CDR2 FVKESK. This CDR3 is 16 amino acids long. CDR3 region: CASSEGLASRGETQYF.

J is TRBJ2-7 and V is TRBV24-1. Germline assignment: CDR1 KGHDR and CDR2 SFDVKD. The CDR3 covers 14 residues. The CDR3 here is CATSQDGSSYEQYF.

The V gene is TRBV30, the J gene TRBJ2-1; with no DNA, the TCRdb D assignment of TRBD2 cannot be verified. Germline lookup yields CDR1 GTSNPN and CDR2 SVGIG (reference sequence). CDR3 length: 15 amino acids. The CDR3 spells CAWAGPQGRAGEQFF. The full variable domain, rest sourced from reference TRBV30 and TRBJ2-1, is SQTIHQWPATLVQPVGSPLSLECTVEGTSNPNLYWYRQAAGRGLQLLFYSVGIGQISSEVPQNLSASRPQDRQFILSSKKLLLSDSGFYLCAWAGPQGRAGEQFFGPGTRLTVL.

The V call is TRBV5-4, the J call TRBJ2-3; TCRdb lists TRBD2, though no DNA is available to test this call. The CDR3 runs to 16 residues. Germline CDR1 is SGHNT and CDR2 is YYREEE (reference sequence). The CDR3 here is CASSLTGTRATDTQYF.

The rearrangement links TRBV5-4 to TRBJ2-7; TCRdb designates TRBD2, a call that cannot be tested without DNA. Germline CDR1 reads SGHNT; CDR2 reads YYREEE (reference sequence). CDR3 length equals 15 residues. CDR3 loop: CASSLDQRETSEQYF.

The chain couples TRBV20-1 to TRBJ1-1; no DNA is available, so the TRBD1 call from TCRdb remains unchecked. The V gene's germline CDR1 is DFQATT and CDR2 SNEGSKA (reference sequence). The CDR3 has 13 amino acids. The CDR3 loop reads CSANPPAYQGAFF.

V is TRBV6-1 and J is TRBJ2-7. This CDR3 is 13 amino acids long. Germline values: CDR1 MNHNS, CDR2 SASEGT. CDR3 sequence reads: CASSEAGPYEQYF.

The chain's CDR3 is CASSDPGQSSYNSPLHF. The gene calls are TRBV6-2 or TRBV6-3 and TRBJ1-6; TCRdb gives TRBD1 as the D gene, but with no DNA this cannot be confirmed. This CDR3 comprises 17 residues. Germline CDR1 MNHEY, CDR2 SVGEGT.

The chain has TRBV6-1 and TRBJ2-3. This CDR3 contains 14 residues. The germline gives CDR1 MNHNS, CDR2 SASEGT. CDR3 loop: CASRDGGNTDTQYF.

The chain employs TRBV6-1 and TRBJ2-3; no DNA is available, so the TRBD1 call from TCRdb remains unchecked. Germline assignment: CDR1 MNHNS and CDR2 SASEGT. The CDR3 loop spans 16 amino acids. CDR3 protein: CASRTAGQGAADTQYF.

The chain joins TRBV29-1 to TRBJ2-1; TCRdb outputs TRBD2, but without DNA this stays unchecked. The CDR3 has 11 amino acids. The V gene's germline CDR1 is SQVTM and CDR2 ANQGSEA. The CDR3 sequence: CSAWDYPEQFF.

The CDR3 loop is CASSPPLFSGGALETQYF. The chain employs TRBV27 and TRBJ2-5; TCRdb outputs TRBD2, but without DNA this stays unchecked. The germline V gene encodes CDR1 MNHEY and CDR2 SMNVEV (reference sequence). The CDR3 contains 18 residues.